The 25 T cell receptor beta chains below all came from one sample that was sequenced in a study of monozygotic twins with inflammatory bowel disease. TCRdb re-called the 5' RACE reads and gives one entry per CDR3 protein, without DNA. Its table records 140,000 to 150,000 distinct CDR3 sequences. Sequencing input: blood. Receptors were obtained from a human donor with ulcerative colitis or Crohn's disease, or a healthy co-twin of an affected twin (not recorded which).

The J gene is TRBJ2-1, the V gene TRBV20-1; TCRdb outputs TRBD2, but without DNA this stays unchecked. The CDR3 length is 17 residues. CDR1 DFQATT and CDR2 SNEGSKA come from the germline V gene (reference sequence). The CDR3: CSPQSPLSTGPVNEQFF.

The V call is TRBV5-1, the J call TRBJ2-7; TCRdb reports TRBD1, a call that lacks DNA to check it against. Germline V CDR1 and CDR2: SGHRS, YFSETQ. CDR3 length: 16 residues. This CDR3 reads CASSSTGTGDSYEQYF.

The V call is TRBV27, the J call TRBJ1-6. Germline V CDR1 and CDR2: MNHEY, SMNVEV (reference sequence). This CDR3 has 13 residues. This CDR3 is CASTTQFNSPLHF.

The V and J genes are TRBV18 and TRBJ2-7. Germline-derived CDR1 and CDR2 are KGHSH and LQKENI. CDR3 size: 15 residues. CDR3 region: CASSPSGFSSYEQYF.

This sequence joins TRBV6-5 and TRBJ1-6. The CDR3 covers 18 residues. The V gene's germline CDR1 is MNHEY and CDR2 SVGAGI. The CDR3 spells CASSYSMEGSSYNSPLHF.

This sequence joins TRBV7-8 and TRBJ2-1; the D call from TCRdb, TRBD2, cannot be confirmed without DNA. This CDR3 is built from 15 residues. The germline V gene encodes CDR1 SGHVS and CDR2 FQNEAQ. CDR3 protein: CASSLGGLARDEQFF. The whole variable domain, remainder taken from reference TRBV7-8 and TRBJ2-1, is GAGVSQSPRYKVAKRGQDVALRCDPISGHVSLFWYQQALGQGPEFLTYFQNEAQLDKSGLPSDRFFAERPEGSVSTLKIQRTQQEDSAVYLCASSLGGLARDEQFFGPGTRLTVL.

The chain couples TRBV7-6 to TRBJ2-2; as DNA is missing, the TRBD2 call by TCRdb cannot be tested. The CDR3 consists of 15 residues. Germline V CDR1 and CDR2: SGHVS, FNYEAQ. The CDR3: CASSSLPGPTGELFF.

The rearrangement links TRBV12-3 or TRBV12-4 to TRBJ2-1; TCRdb lists TRBD2, though no DNA is available to test this call. The CDR3 length is 15 residues. This chain's CDR3 is CASSLASGRYNEQFF.

This sequence joins TRBV7-2 and TRBJ2-1; the D call of TRBD2 rests on TCRdb alone, since no DNA is present to check it. CDR3 length equals 14 residues. The germline CDR1 and CDR2 sequences are SGHTA and FQGNSA. CDR3 amino acids: CASSLVLALGEQFF.

The J gene is TRBJ2-3, the V gene TRBV5-1; the D gene TCRdb calls, TRBD1, cannot be checked with no DNA. Germline CDR1 reads SGHRS; CDR2 reads YFSETQ. The CDR3 consists of 14 residues. CDR3 loop: CASTPQGLTDTQYF. The full variable domain, its missing parts supplied by reference TRBV5-1 and TRBJ2-3, is KAGVTQTPRYLIKTRGQQVTLSCSPISGHRSVSWYQQTPGQGLQFLFEYFSETQRNKGNFPGRFSGRQFSNSRSEMNVSTLELGDSALYLCASTPQGLTDTQYFGPGTRLTVL.

The chain links TRBV12-3 or TRBV12-4 to TRBJ1-2; TCRdb lists TRBD1, though no DNA is available to test this call. The CDR3 is 14 residues long. The CDR3: CATRPSGANYGYTF.

The chain joins TRBV2 to TRBJ2-1. CDR1 SNHLY and CDR2 FYNNEI come from the germline V gene. CDR3 length: 14 residues. CDR3 in amino acids: CASKVVGSYNEQFF. Complete variable domain (other parts from reference TRBV2 and TRBJ2-1): EPEVTQTPSHQVTQMGQEVILRCVPISNHLYFYWYRQILGQKVEFLVSFYNNEISEKSEIFDDQFSVERPDGSNFTLKIRSTKLEDSAMYFCASKVVGSYNEQFFGPGTRLTVL.

The rearrangement joins TRBV20-1 to TRBJ2-7. Looked up from germline, CDR1 is DFQATT and CDR2 is SNEGSKA (reference sequence). The CDR3 loop spans 12 amino acids. CDR3 loop: CSARTSGYEQYF.

The CDR3 reads CASSLEARTLDTQYF. This chain connects TRBV5-4 to TRBJ2-3. The CDR3 has 15 residues. From germline, CDR1 is SGHNT and CDR2 YYREEE (reference sequence).

This chain joins TRBV20-1 and TRBJ2-7; the TCRdb D gene call, TRBD2, has no DNA to confirm it. CDR3 length equals 17 residues. Germline CDR1 is DFQATT and CDR2 is SNEGSKA (reference sequence). The CDR3: CSAPEVAGGGTGNEQYF.

The chain uses TRBV30 and TRBJ1-5. The CDR3 length is 13 residues. In germline, CDR1 is GTSNPN, CDR2 SVGIG (reference sequence). CDR3: CAWSVHVNQPQHF. Full variable domain (missing parts from reference TRBV30 and TRBJ1-5): SQTIHQWPATLVQPVGSPLSLECTVEGTSNPNLYWYRQAAGRGLQLLFYSVGIGQISSEVPQNLSASRPQDRQFILSSKKLLLSDSGFYLCAWSVHVNQPQHFGDGTRLSIL.

This chain links TRBV10-3 with TRBJ1-6; TCRdb's D call of TRBD1 is untestable without DNA. This CDR3 comprises 17 residues. Germline assignment: CDR1 ENHRY and CDR2 SYGVKD. The CDR3 protein is CAISPDEGRSYNSPLHF.

This chain uses TRBV29-1 with TRBJ2-7; TCRdb indicates TRBD2, and absent DNA this call remains unverified. This CDR3 spans 14 amino acids. Germline V CDR1 and CDR2: SQVTM, ANQGSEA. The CDR3 here is CSVDPSGSSYEQYF.

The chain recombines TRBV7-9 with TRBJ1-2. Germline V lookup: CDR1 SEHNR, CDR2 FQNEAQ (reference sequence). This CDR3 is built from 14 residues. This CDR3 is CASSASGRGYGYTF.

The rearrangement links TRBV18 to TRBJ1-1. CDR1 is KGHSH and CDR2 is LQKENI in the germline V gene. The CDR3 totals 14 residues. CDR3 in amino acids: CASSPPALNTEAFF. The full variable domain, its missing parts supplied by reference TRBV18 and TRBJ1-1, is NAGVMQNPRHLVRRRGQEARLRCSPMKGHSHVYWYRQLPEEGLKFMVYLQKENIIDESGMPKERFSAEFPKEGPSILRIQQVVRGDSAAYFCASSPPALNTEAFFGQGTRLTVV.

The chain combines TRBV18 with TRBJ1-2; without DNA, the TCRdb call of TRBD1 cannot be checked. The CDR3 contains 14 residues. The germline V gene has CDR1 KGHSH and CDR2 LQKENI. This CDR3 is CASSETGAGGGYTF.

The CDR3 sequence is CASSLYNPDHYGYTF. The chain joins TRBV5-1 to TRBJ1-2; TCRdb lists TRBD1, though no DNA is available to test this call. Germline lookup yields CDR1 SGHRS and CDR2 YFSETQ. This CDR3 comprises 15 residues.

This rearrangement joins TRBV7-9 to TRBJ2-7; lacking DNA, the TRBD1 call made by TCRdb goes unchecked. The CDR3 sequence is 15 residues long. Germline CDR1 is SEHNR and CDR2 is FQNEAQ (reference sequence). The CDR3 protein is CASSPLLGVKYEQYF.

The J gene is TRBJ2-4, the V gene TRBV12-3 or TRBV12-4; TCRdb selects TRBD1, and the lack of DNA leaves this call unchecked. The CDR3 contains 16 residues. CDR3 protein: CASSLGGLTAKNIQYF.

The J gene is TRBJ1-1, the V gene TRBV20-1; as DNA is missing, the TRBD1 call by TCRdb cannot be tested. The CDR3 is 16 residues long. Germline V gene data show CDR1 as DFQATT and CDR2 as SNEGSKA (reference sequence). CDR3 in amino acids: CSARDSKPGTAHEAFF.